One and the same sample provided the 10 T cell receptor beta chains below, sequenced in a study of blood T cell repertoires in COVID-19. The data were produced by immunoSEQ multiplex PCR, yet TCRdb's version contains in-frame clones alone and is incomplete. Of about 200,000 clones in the sample, about 84% are singletons; the top ten hold 5.6%. Sample: PBMCs or T cells enriched from blood (not recorded which). Every receptor here comes from a man in his forties with acute COVID-19.

CDR3 coding DNA: TGTGCCAGCAGCTTAGCGGGTCCCCAGGGGGGAGAGACCCAGTACTTC. Translation gives CASSLAGPQGGETQYF. J is TRBJ2-5 and V is TRBV7-9, with a possible D match to TRBD1 (7 bases). Germline assignment: CDR1 SEHNR and CDR2 FQNEAQ (reference sequence). The V end was cut by 0 bases, the J end by 4 bases, with 15 bases between. The CDR3 is 16 amino acids.

The V and J genes are TRBV30 and TRBJ1-1; 10 bases agree with TRBD1. The CDR3 spans 17 residues. The germline CDR1 and CDR2 sequences are GTSNPN and SVGIG (reference sequence). With 1 base clipped from V and 3 bases from J, the junction kept 11 bases outside the gene matches. The DNA for the CDR3 is TGTGCCTGGAGTGCACCGATGGGACAGGGGTGGCACACTGAAGCTTTCTTT. It specifies CAWSAPMGQGWHTEAFF.

This chain uses TRBV27 with TRBJ2-2; D remains ambiguous. Deletions cut 3 bases from V and 5 bases from J, with 10 bases between. CDR1 is MNHEY, CDR2 SMNVEV, per germline (reference sequence). CDR3 length: 14 residues. The CDR3 DNA reads as TGTGCCAGCAGTTTCCTAGACTTTACCGGGGAGCTGTTTTTT. Encoded protein: CASSFLDFTGELFF.

The rearrangement joins TRBV20-1 to TRBJ1-3; D possibly corresponds to TRBD1 (6 bases). The germline gives CDR1 DFQATT, CDR2 SNEGSKA (reference sequence). The CDR3 spans 14 residues. Trimming took off 4 bases at V and 1 base at J, with 11 bases between the two ends. CDR3 in amino acids: CSANDRLSGNTIYF. The CDR3 bases are TGCAGTGCTAATGACAGGTTGTCTGGAAACACCATATATTTT.

This clone turned up a few times. The limits of the CDR3 on the DNA are not certain, so only TCRdb's listed CDR3 is given. V and J are TRBV6-2 or TRBV6-3 and TRBJ2-7; the D segment call TRBD2 is taken from the table without a DNA check. Germline V lookup: CDR1 MNHEY, CDR2 SVGEGT. The CDR3 is 13 amino acids long, termini counted. CDR3 in amino acids: CASSSSSPYEQYF.

The J gene is TRBJ2-7, the V gene TRBV20-1; D unclear. V dropped 2 bases and J dropped 3 bases, with 5 bases sitting between them. Germline CDR1 is DFQATT and CDR2 is SNEGSKA (reference sequence). The CDR3 has 11 residues. Here the CDR3 reads CSARLGYEQYF. In DNA form, the CDR3 reads TGCAGTGCTAGACTCGGCTACGAGCAGTACTTC.

The chain carries TRBV6-1 and TRBJ2-1, with D maybe TRBD2 (6 bases). Trimming removed 3 bases from V and 6 bases from J, with 9 bases in between. Looked up from germline, CDR1 is MNHNS and CDR2 is SASEGT. The CDR3 sequence is 13 residues long. CDR3: CASSDNGGNEQFF. CDR3 nucleotides: TGTGCCAGCAGTGATAACGGGGGCAATGAGCAGTTCTTC.

The chain couples TRBV29-1 to TRBJ2-7, with 9 bases matching TRBD2. The CDR3 has 13 residues. Trimming cost V 3 bases and J 4 bases; bases outside gene matches: 4. Germline assignment: CDR1 SQVTM and CDR2 ANQGSEA. The CDR3 protein is CSVDPSGNYEQYF. The CDR3 DNA reads TGCAGCGTTGACCCTAGCGGGAATTACGAGCAGTACTTC.

As DNA, the CDR3 is TGCGCCAGCAGTACCGGGACTGGCACAGATACGCAGTATTTT. It codes for CASSTGTGTDTQYF. The chain is built from TRBV5-1 and TRBJ2-3; D may be TRBD2 (6 bases). Germline lookup yields CDR1 SGHRS and CDR2 YFSETQ. V lost 5 bases and J 1 base, leaving 11 bases between the germline ends. CDR3 length: 14 residues.

This chain links TRBV7-9 with TRBJ1-2; possible D gene TRBD1, 5 bases. Germline V gene data show CDR1 as SEHNR and CDR2 as FQNEAQ (reference sequence). The CDR3 sequence is 13 residues long. Trimming left V 4 bases short and J 7 bases short, with 13 bases between. The CDR3 coding sequence is TGTGCCAGCAGCTCCTCAGGGAATCCTGGCTACACCTTC. This sequence encodes CASSSSGNPGYTF. Full variable domain (remainder filled in from reference TRBV7-9 and TRBJ1-2): DTGVSQNPRHKITKRGQNVTFRCDPISEHNRLYWYRQTLGQGPEFLTYFQNEAQLEKSRLLSDRFSAERPKGSFSTLEIQRTEQGDSAMYLCASSSSGNPGYTFGSGTRLTVV.